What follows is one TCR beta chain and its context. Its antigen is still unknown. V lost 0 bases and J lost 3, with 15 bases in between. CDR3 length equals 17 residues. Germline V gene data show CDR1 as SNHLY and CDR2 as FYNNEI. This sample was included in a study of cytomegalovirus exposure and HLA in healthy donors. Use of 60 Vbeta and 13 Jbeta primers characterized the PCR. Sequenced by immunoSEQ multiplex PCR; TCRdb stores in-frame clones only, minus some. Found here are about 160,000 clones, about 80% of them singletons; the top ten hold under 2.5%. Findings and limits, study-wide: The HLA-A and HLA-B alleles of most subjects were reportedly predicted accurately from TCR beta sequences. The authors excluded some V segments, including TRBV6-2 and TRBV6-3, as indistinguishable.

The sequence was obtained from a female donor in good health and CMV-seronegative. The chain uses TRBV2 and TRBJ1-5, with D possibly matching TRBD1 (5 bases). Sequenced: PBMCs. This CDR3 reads CASSEARQGSFNQPQHF. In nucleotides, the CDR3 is TGTGCCAGCAGTGAAGCTCGGCAGGGTAGTTTCAATCAGCCCCAGCATTTT.